This T cell receptor beta chain was documented in a study of blood T cell repertoires in COVID-19. Turning to the study itself: Sites in the United States, Italy and Spain provided acute and convalescent COVID-19 samples.

Original handling: Amplification with reference gene primers provided the estimates of nucleated cell counts. Profiling relied on immunoSEQ multiplex PCR, and the TCRdb table lists in-frame clones only, not all of them. The V and J calls and clone size come from that table; D and trimming were worked out from the DNA. The sample includes approximately 300,000 clones, more than 85% seen only once; the top ten take about 5%. The length of the CDR3 is 14 residues. Germline V gives CDR1 LNHDA, CDR2 SQIVND (reference sequence). V gave up 4 bases and J gave up 5 bases; unmatched junction bases: 5. The sequencing input was peripheral blood. The TCR was taken from a man in his forties with acute or convalescent COVID-19. This chain uses TRBV19 with TRBJ2-7; 10 bases fit TRBD2. The CDR3 sequence: CASSRGTSEDEQYF. The CDR3 DNA reads TGTGCCAGTAGTAGGGGGACTAGCGAAGACGAGCAGTACTTC.